The rows below give T cell receptor beta chains drawn from one sample of a study of T cell repertoires in cytomegalovirus infection. For these TCRs, the target antigens are not known. TCRdb reprocessed the reads via MiXCR and lists one record per CDR3 protein. The table lists about a million distinct CDR3 sequences, 25% to 40% of them singletons, with 10% to 15% in the top ten. Here the sequenced sample was cultured CD8+ T cells from PBMCs, taken from culture after CMV antigen stimulation. The origin of the receptors is a human donor in good health (CMV status not recorded). Some clones in this sample may be carry-over from other donors' samples. CDR3s include the opening cysteine and the closing phenylalanine or tryptophan. The order of the fields is V gene, clone size, CDR3 length, J gene, D gene, CDR3 DNA, CDR3 protein. A D gene is named only where the DNA matches it firmly. Clone size is shown for a subset of rows, as once, few, many or a class of expanded clone.

TRBV4-1	.	17	TRBJ2-4	.	TGCGCCAGCAGCCAAGCGTCGGGCCTCTTAGCCAAAAACATTCAGTACTTC	CASSQASGLLAKNIQYF
TRBV4-1	.	13	TRBJ1-1	.	TGCGCCAGCAGAGAAAATGTGGGCACTGAAGCTTTCTTT	CASRENVGTEAFF
TRBV7-9	.	13	TRBJ2-7	.	TGTGCCAGCAGCTTAGGGGGGCCAGGAGAGCAGTACTTC	CASSLGGPGEQYF
TRBV4-1	.	15	TRBJ1-1	.	TGCGCCAGCAGCCAAGTCGTAGGGGCGAGGACTGAAGCTTTCTTT	CASSQVVGARTEAFF
TRBV27	few	16	TRBJ1-6	TRBD1	TGTGCCAGCAGTTTAAAGTGGACAGGGACTAATTCACCCCTCCACTTT	CASSLKWTGTNSPLHF
TRBV7-2	many	14	TRBJ1-4	.	TGTGCCAGCAGCTTAGAATGGATTAATGAAAAACTGTTTTTT	CASSLEWINEKLFF
TRBV7-8	few	17	TRBJ2-7	TRBD1	TGTGCCAGCAGCGGGAGGGATCGGACAGGGGGCGGCTACGAGCAGTACTTC	CASSGRDRTGGGYEQYF
TRBV15	few	16	TRBJ2-1	TRBD2	TGTGCCACCAGCAGATCGACTAGCGGGGGGGGTAATGAGCAGTTCTTC	CATSRSTSGGGNEQFF
TRBV7-6	many	14	TRBJ2-3	.	TGTGCCAGCAGCTTGGGGGCGGCCTCAGATACGCAGTATTTT	CASSLGAASDTQYF
TRBV6-2/TRBV6-3	few	14	TRBJ2-4	.	TGTGCCAGCAGTTATAGAAGGGAACGGAACATTCAGTACTTC	CASSYRRERNIQYF
TRBV4-1	.	14	TRBJ1-6	.	TGCGCTAGCAGCCAAGCGGTATATAATTCACCCCTCCACTTT	CASSQAVYNSPLHF
TRBV20-1	few	14	TRBJ2-2	TRBD1	TGCAGTGCCAGACAGGGAGTTGACACCGGGGAGCTGTTTTTT	CSARQGVDTGELFF
TRBV6-5	.	14	TRBJ1-1	.	TGTGCCAGCAGGTGGGGGCAGGCTTACACTGAAGCTTTCTTT	CASRWGQAYTEAFF
TRBV5-1	.	14	TRBJ1-1	.	TGCGCCAGCACCCCGTGGACAGACGGTACTGAAGCTTTCTTT	CASTPWTDGTEAFF
TRBV20-1	.	13	TRBJ2-7	.	TGCAGTGCTAGAGTGGACCCCAACTACGAGCAGTACTTC	CSARVDPNYEQYF
TRBV6-2/TRBV6-3	.	16	TRBJ2-1	.	TGTGCCAACAGTTCAATTGACGGGAGACAGTACAATGAGCAGTTCTTC	CANSSIDGRQYNEQFF
TRBV7-6	few	17	TRBJ2-7	TRBD1	TGTGCCAGCAGCTTAATTGGGGGACAGGGGGCCTCCTACGAGCAGTACTTC	CASSLIGGQGASYEQYF
TRBV7-9	few	17	TRBJ2-2	TRBD2	TGTGCCAGCAGCTCGACTAGCGGGGCCCCGGGGACCGGGGAGCTGTTTTTT	CASSSTSGAPGTGELFF
TRBV2	.	20	TRBJ2-1	TRBD2	TGTGCGGCCACGGGTAGCGGGGGGCTCCCCAAAAGGAGCTCCTACAATGAGCAGTTCTTC	CAATGSGGLPKRSSYNEQFF
TRBV24-1	few	16	TRBJ1-2	.	TGTGCCACCAGTGAAAATCGGCCAGCTTCTAACTATGGCTACACCTTC	CATSENRPASNYGYTF
TRBV15	once	14	TRBJ2-7	.	TGTGCCACCAGCAGAGCCAGGGACGCTTACGAGCAGTACTTC	CATSRARDAYEQYF
TRBV6-6	.	14	TRBJ1-5	.	TGTGCCAGCAAAGAAATAAAGGGGCTCCAGCCCCAGCATTTT	CASKEIKGLQPQHF
TRBV20-1	.	14	TRBJ2-1	TRBD1	TGCAGTGCCACCGGGACAGGGGTTTACAATGAGCAGTTCTTC	CSATGTGVYNEQFF
TRBV12-3/TRBV12-4	many	15	TRBJ2-3	TRBD2	TGTGCCAGCAGTCTTACTAGCGGGGGTCCAGATACGCAGTATTTT	CASSLTSGGPDTQYF
TRBV27	few	16	TRBJ1-5	.	TGTGCCAGCAGTTATTCTTGGGGATTTAGCAATCAGCCCCAGCATTTT	CASSYSWGFSNQPQHF
TRBV5-6	.	19	TRBJ1-4	TRBD1	TGTGCCAGCAGGGAGGGGGCGGGACGGCTCCCTGGAACTAATGAAAAACTGTTTTTT	CASREGAGRLPGTNEKLFF
TRBV14	.	14	TRBJ1-6	.	TGTGCCAGCAGCTCACATGGATATGGATCACCCCTCCACTTT	CASSSHGYGSPLHF
TRBV6-2/TRBV6-3	.	18	TRBJ2-3	.	TGTGCCAGCAGTTACGATAGCGGCGGATTCAATAGCACAGATACGCAGTATTTT	CASSYDSGGFNSTDTQYF
TRBV7-2	many	17	TRBJ2-3	TRBD2	TGTGCCAGCAGCCCCCGAGCGGGGGGCCTCAGCACAGATACGCAGTATTTT	CASSPRAGGLSTDTQYF
TRBV7-8	many	16	TRBJ2-5	.	TGTGCCAGCAGCAACGGACTGGGACGGAACCAAGAGACCCAGTACTTC	CASSNGLGRNQETQYF
TRBV6-1	few	14	TRBJ2-3	.	TGTGCCAGCAGTGAAGAGGTAGCTGCAGATACGCAGTATTTT	CASSEEVAADTQYF
TRBV10-3	.	15	TRBJ2-2	TRBD2	TGTGCCATCAGTCGGACTAGCGGAATCACCGGGGAGCTGTTTTTT	CAISRTSGITGELFF
TRBV10-3	.	12	TRBJ2-7	.	TGTGCCATCAGTGAGGCAGACCGCGAGCAGTACTTC	CAISEADREQYF
TRBV7-9	.	14	TRBJ2-1	.	TGTGCCAGCAGCTCCCGAGGCTGGGACGATGAGCAGTTCTTC	CASSSRGWDDEQFF
TRBV7-9	.	14	TRBJ2-2	.	TGTGCCAGCAGCGAAACTAGGAACACCGGGGAGCTGTTTTTT	CASSETRNTGELFF
TRBV20-1	.	13	TRBJ1-1	.	TGCAGTGCTAGAGATGGGGTCAGCACTGAAGCTTTCTTT	CSARDGVSTEAFF
TRBV12-3/TRBV12-4	once	18	TRBJ2-6	.	TGTGCCAGCAGTTTTTGGGCGGGGGCGGTCTCTGGGGCCAACGTCCTGACTTTC	CASSFWAGAVSGANVLTF
TRBV6-2/TRBV6-3	many	14	TRBJ2-1	TRBD1	TGTGCCAGCGGACAGGGGAGCTCCTACAATGAGCAGTTCTTC	CASGQGSSYNEQFF
TRBV4-1	.	16	TRBJ2-5	.	TGCGCCAGCAGCCAAGGGGTTATTGGGAGCCAAGAGACCCAGTACTTC	CASSQGVIGSQETQYF
TRBV7-9	few	13	TRBJ2-2	.	TGTGCCAGCAGCCACTTTATTGCCGGGGAGCTGTTTTTT	CASSHFIAGELFF
TRBV10-3	.	13	TRBJ2-7	TRBD2	TGTGCCAGCGGGCCTAGCGGGGACTACGAGCAGTACTTC	CASGPSGDYEQYF